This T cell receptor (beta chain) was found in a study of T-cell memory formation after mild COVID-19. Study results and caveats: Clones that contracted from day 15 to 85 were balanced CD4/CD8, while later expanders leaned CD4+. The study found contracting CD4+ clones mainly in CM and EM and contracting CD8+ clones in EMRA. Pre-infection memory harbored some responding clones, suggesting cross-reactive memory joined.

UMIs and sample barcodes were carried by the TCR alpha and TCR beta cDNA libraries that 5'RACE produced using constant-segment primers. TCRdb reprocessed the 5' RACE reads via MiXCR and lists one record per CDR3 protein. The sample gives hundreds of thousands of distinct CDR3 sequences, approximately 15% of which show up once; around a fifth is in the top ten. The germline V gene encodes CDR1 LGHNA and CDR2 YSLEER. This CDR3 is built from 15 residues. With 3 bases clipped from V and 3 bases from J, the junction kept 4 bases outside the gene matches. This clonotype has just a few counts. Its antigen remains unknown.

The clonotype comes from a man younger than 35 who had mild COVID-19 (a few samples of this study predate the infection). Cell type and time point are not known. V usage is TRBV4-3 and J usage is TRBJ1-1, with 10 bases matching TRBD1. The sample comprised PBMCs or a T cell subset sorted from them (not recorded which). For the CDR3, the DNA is TGCGCCAGCAGCCACCGGACAGGGGGAGACACTGAAGCTTTCTTT. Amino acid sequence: CASSHRTGGDTEAFF.